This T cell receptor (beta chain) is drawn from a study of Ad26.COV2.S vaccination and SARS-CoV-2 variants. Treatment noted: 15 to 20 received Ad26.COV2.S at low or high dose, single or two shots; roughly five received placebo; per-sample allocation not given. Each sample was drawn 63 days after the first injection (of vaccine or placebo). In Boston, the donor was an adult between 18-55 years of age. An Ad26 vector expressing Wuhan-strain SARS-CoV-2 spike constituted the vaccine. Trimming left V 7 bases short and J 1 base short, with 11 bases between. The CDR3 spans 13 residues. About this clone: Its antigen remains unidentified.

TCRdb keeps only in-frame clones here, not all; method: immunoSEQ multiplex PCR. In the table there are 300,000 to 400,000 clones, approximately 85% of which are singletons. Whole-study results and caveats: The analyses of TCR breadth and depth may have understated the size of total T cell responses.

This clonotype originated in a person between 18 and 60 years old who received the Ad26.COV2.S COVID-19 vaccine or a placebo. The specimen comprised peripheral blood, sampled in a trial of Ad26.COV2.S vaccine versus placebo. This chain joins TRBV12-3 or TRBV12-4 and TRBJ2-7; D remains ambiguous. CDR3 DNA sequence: TGTGCCAGCACCTTACATGGGTCCTACGAGCAGTACTTC. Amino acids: CASTLHGSYEQYF.